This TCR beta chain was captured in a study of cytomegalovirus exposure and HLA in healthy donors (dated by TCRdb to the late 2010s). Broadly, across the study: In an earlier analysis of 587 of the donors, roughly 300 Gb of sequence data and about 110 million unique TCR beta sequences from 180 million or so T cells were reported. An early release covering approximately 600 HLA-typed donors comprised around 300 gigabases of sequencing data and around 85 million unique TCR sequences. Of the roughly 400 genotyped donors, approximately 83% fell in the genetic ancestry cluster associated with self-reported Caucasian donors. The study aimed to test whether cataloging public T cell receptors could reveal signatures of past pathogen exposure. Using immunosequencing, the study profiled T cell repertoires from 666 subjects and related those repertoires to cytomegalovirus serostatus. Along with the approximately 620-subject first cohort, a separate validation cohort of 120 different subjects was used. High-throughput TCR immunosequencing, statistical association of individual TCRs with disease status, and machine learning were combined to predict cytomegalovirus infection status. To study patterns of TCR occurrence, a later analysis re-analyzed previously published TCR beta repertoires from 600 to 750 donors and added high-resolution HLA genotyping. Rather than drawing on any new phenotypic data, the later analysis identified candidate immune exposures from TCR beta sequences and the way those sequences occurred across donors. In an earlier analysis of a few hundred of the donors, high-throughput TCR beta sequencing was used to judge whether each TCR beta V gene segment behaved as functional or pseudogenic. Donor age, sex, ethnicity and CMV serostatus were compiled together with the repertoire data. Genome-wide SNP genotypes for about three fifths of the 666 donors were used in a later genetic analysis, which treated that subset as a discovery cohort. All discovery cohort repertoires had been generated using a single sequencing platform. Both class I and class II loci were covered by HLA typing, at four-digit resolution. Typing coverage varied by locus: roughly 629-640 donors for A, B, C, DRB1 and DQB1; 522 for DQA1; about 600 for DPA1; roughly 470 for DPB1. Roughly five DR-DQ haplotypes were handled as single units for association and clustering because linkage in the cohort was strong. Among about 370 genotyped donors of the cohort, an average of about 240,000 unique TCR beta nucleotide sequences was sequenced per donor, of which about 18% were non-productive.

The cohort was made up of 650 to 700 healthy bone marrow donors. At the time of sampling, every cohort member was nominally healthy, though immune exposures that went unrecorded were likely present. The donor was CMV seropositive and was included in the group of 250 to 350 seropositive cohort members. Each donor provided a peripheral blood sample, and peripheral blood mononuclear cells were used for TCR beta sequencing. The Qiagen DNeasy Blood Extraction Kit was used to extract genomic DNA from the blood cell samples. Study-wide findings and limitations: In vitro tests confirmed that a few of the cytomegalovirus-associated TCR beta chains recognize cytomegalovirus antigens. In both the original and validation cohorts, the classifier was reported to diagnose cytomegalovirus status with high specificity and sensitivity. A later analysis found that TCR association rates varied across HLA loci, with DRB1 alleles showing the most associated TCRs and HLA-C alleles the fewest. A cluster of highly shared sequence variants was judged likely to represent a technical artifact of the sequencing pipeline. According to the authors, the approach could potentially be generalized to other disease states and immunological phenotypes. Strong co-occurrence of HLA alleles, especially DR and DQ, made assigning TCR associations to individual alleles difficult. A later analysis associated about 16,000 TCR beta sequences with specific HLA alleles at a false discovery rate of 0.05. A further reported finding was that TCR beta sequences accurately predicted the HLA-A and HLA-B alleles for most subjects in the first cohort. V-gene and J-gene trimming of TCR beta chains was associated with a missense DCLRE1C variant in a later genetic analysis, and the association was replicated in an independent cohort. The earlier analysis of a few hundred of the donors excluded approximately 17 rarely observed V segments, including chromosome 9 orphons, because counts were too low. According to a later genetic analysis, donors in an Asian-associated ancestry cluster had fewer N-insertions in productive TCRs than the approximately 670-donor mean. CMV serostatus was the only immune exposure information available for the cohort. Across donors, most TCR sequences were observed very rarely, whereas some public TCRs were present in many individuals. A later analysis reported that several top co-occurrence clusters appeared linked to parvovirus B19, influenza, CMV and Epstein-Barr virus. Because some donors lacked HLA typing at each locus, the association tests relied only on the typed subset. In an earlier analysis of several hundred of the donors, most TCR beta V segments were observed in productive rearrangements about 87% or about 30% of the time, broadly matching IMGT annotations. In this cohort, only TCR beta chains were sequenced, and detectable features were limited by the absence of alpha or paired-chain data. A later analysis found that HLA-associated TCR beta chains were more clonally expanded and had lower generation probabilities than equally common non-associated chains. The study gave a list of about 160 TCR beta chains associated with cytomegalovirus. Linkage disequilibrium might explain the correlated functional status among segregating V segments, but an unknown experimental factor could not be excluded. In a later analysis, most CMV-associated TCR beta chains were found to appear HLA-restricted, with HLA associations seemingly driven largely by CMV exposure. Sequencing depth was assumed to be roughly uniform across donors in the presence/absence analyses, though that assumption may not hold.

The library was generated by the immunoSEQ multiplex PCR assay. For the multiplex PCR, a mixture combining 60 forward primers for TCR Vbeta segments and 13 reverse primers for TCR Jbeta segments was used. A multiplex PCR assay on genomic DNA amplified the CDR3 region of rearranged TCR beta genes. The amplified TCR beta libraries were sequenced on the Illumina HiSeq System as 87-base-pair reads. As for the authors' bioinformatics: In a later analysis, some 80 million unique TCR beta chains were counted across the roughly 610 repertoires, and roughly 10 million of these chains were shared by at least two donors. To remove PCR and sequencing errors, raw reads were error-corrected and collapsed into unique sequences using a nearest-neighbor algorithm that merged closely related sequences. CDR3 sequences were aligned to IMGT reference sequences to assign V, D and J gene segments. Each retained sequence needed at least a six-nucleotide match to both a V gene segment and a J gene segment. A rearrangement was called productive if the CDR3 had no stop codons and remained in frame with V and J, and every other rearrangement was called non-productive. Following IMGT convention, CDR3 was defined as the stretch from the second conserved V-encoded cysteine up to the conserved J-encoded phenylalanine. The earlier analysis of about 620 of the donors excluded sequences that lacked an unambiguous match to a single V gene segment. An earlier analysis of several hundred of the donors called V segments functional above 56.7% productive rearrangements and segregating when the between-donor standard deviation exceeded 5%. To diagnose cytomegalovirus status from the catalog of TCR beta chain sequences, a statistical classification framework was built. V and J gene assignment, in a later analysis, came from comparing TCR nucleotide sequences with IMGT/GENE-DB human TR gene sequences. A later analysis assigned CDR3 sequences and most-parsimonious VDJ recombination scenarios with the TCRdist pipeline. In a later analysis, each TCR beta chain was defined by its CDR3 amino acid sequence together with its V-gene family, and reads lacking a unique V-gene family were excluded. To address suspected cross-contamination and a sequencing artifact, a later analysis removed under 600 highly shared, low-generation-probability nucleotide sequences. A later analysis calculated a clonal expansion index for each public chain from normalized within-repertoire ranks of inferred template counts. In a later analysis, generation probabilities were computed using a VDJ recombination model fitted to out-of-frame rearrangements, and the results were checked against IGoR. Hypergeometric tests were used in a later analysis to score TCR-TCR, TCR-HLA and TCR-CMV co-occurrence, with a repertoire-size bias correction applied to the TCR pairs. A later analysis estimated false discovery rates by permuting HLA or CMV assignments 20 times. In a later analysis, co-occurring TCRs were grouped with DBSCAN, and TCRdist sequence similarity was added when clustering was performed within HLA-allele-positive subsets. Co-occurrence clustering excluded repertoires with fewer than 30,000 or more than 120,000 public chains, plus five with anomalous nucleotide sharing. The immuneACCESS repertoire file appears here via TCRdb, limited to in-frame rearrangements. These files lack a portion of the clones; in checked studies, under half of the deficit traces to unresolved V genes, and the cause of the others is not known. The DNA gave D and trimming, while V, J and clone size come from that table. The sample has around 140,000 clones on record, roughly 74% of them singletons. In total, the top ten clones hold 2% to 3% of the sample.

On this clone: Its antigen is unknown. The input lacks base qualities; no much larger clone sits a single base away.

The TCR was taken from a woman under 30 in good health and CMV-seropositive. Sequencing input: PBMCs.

Read as DNA, the sequence is TGCGCCAGCAGCTTGGATCCCCTGGAGGAAAAACTGTTTTTT. This yields the protein CASSLDPLEEKLFF. The chain was built from TRBV5-1 and TRBJ1-4; the D gene identity is not certain. The CDR3 goes from the cysteine to the phenylalanine over 14 residues. Only the CDR3 portion is preserved as DNA: 42 bases, with reading frame beginning at the first base. For CDR1 and CDR2, the germline V gene lists SGHRS and YFSETQ. V lost 0 bases and J lost 8 bases; the stretch between them is 11 bases long.